A single sample is the source of the 5 T cell receptor beta chains below, sequenced in a study of OX40 agonist ivuxolimab in advanced cancers. TCRdb's copy holds only in-frame clones and misses some; the assay was immunoSEQ multiplex PCR. The table shows some 85,000 clones, with around nine tenths occurring only once. Specimen: CD4+ or CD8+ T cells sorted from blood, collected in a trial of the OX40 agonist ivuxolimab. The receptors were sampled from an adult with an advanced solid tumor such as melanoma, head and neck, liver or kidney cancer.

This chain connects TRBV27 to TRBJ1-2, with a possible D match to TRBD1 (5 bases). The V and J ends lost 6 bases and 8 bases respectively, with 16 bases between them. The CDR3 length is 13 residues. Germline lookup yields CDR1 MNHEY and CDR2 SMNVEV (reference sequence). CDR3 DNA: TGTGCCAGCAGGACGAAGGGGTCTGACGGCTACACCTTC. It yields the protein CASRTKGSDGYTF.

This chain joins TRBV4-3 and TRBJ2-3, with D possibly being TRBD2 (6 bases). CDR1 LGHNA and CDR2 YSLEER come from the germline V gene. V lost 0 bases to trimming and J lost 4 bases, with 20 bases between them. The CDR3 spans 18 residues. Here the CDR3 reads CASSQDTASATWPDTQYF. As DNA, the CDR3 is TGCGCCAGCAGCCAAGATACGGCTAGCGCCACATGGCCAGATACGCAGTATTTT.

This chain's CDR3 is CASSSGLFDNEQFF. The CDR3 DNA reads as TGTGCCAGCAGCTCAGGGCTATTCGACAATGAGCAGTTCTTC. The rearrangement links TRBV9 to TRBJ2-1; D possibly corresponds to TRBD1 (5 bases). V dropped 4 bases and J dropped 5 bases, with 13 bases sitting between them. This CDR3 is 14 amino acids long. Germline assignment: CDR1 SGDLS and CDR2 YYNGEE.

This rearrangement joins TRBV6-5 to TRBJ2-7, with D tentatively TRBD2 (6 bases). The V end was cut by 10 bases, the J end by 6 bases, with 16 bases between. The CDR3 contains 12 residues. Germline CDR1 reads MNHEY; CDR2 reads SVGAGI. DNA for the CDR3: TGTGCCACCAGGCCGGGAGTGGGCGAGCAGTACTTC. Protein: CATRPGVGEQYF.

This chain links TRBV19 with TRBJ2-7, with TRBD2 identical over 9 bases. The CDR3 contains 17 residues. The germline V gene encodes CDR1 LNHDA and CDR2 SQIVND (reference sequence). The V and J ends lost 2 bases and 5 bases, in that order; junction bases with no gene match: 13. This chain's CDR3 is CASSITLGREGADEQYF. The CDR3 bases are TGTGCCAGTAGTATAACCCTCGGGCGGGAGGGGGCCGACGAGCAGTACTTC.